This T cell receptor (beta chain) was sequenced in a study of T cells in Graves' hyperthyroidism and ophthalmopathy. Background on the study: Any treatment followed the collection of peripheral blood at initial diagnosis.

The germline gives CDR1 SGHRS, CDR2 YFSETQ. The CDR3 is 14 residues long. Using around 10 ml of fresh peripheral blood, PBMCs were prepared. This clonotype was recorded at least ten times. Its antigen remains unidentified. One end of the junction fails to match germline, which may point to a read error. There were TCR beta CDR3 regions amplified from RNA transcripts. RT-PCR in the first round (using the HTBI primer set) targeted the TCR CDR3. MiXCR, applied by TCRdb to the multiplex PCR reads, yields one record per CDR3 protein. Of 640,000 or so distinct CDR3 sequences listed, 14% to 15% are singletons. Study outcomes and limitations: From stable hyperthyroidism, ophthalmopathy was separated by a 13 V-J model. Most thyroid-expanded clonotypes above 0.001 were also found in blood.

The receptor comes from a woman aged 40 to 49 with Graves' ophthalmopathy. The sample was blood. The rearrangement uses TRBV5-1 and TRBJ2-7; TRBD2 matches 10 bases. CDR3 loop: CASSLAGGSYEQYF. CDR3 DNA: TGTGCCAGCAGCTTAGCGGGGGGCTCCTACGAGCAGTACTTC.